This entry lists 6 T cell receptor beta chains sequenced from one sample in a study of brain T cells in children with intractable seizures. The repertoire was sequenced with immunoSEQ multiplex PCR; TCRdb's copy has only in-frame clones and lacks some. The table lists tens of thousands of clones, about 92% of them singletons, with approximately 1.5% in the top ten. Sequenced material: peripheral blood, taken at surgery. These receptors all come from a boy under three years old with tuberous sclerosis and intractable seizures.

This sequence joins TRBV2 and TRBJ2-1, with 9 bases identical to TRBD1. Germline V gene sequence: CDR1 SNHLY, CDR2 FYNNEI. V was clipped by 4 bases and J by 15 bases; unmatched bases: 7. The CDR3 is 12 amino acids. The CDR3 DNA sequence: TGTGCCAGCAGTGTTGGTACAGGGGGCCGGTTCTTC. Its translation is CASSVGTGGRFF.

DNA of the CDR3: TGTGCCAGCAGCCGGAGCACCGGGGAGCTGTTTTTT. It encodes CASSRSTGELFF. The rearrangement joins TRBV6-5 to TRBJ2-2; D gene uncertain. CDR1 MNHEY and CDR2 SVGAGI come from the germline V gene. The CDR3 contains 12 residues. Trimming took 6 bases from V and 4 from J, leaving 6 bases between them.

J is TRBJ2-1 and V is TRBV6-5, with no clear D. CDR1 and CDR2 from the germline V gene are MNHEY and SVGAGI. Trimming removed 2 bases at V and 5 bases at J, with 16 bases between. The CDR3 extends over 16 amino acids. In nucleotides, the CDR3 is TGTGCCAGCAGTTACCGGCTGACGTGGGCGGACAATGAGCAGTTCTTC. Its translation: CASSYRLTWADNEQFF.

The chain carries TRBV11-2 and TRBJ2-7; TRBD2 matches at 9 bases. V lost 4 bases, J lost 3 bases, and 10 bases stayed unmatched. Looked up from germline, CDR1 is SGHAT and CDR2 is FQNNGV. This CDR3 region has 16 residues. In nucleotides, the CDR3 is TGTGCCAGCAGCTCTCCGGGACTAGCAGACTTCTACGAGCAGTACTTC. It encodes CASSSPGLADFYEQYF.

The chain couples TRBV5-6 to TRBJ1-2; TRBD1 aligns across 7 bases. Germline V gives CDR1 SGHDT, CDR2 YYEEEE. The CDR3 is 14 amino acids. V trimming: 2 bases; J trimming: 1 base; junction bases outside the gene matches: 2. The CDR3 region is CASSFGDSNYGYTF. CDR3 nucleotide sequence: TGTGCCAGCAGCTTCGGGGACAGTAACTATGGCTACACCTTC. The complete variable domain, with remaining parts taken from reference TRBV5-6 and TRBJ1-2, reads DAGVTQSPTHLIKTRGQQVTLRCSPKSGHDTVSWYQQALGQGPQFIFQYYEEEERQRGNFPDRFSGHQFPNYSSELNVNALLLGDSALYLCASSFGDSNYGYTFGSGTRLTVV.

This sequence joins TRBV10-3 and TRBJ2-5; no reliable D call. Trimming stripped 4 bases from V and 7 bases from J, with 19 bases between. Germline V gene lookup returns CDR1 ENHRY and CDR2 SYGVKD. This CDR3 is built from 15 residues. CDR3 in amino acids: CAISGYDAGMRTQYF. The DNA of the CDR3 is TGTGCCATCAGTGGTTACGACGCCGGAATGAGGACCCAGTACTTC.